The 4 T cell receptor beta chains below come from one sample, sequenced in a study of cytomegalovirus exposure and HLA in healthy donors. Primers included in the PCR were 60 Vbeta and 13 Jbeta primers. Assay: immunoSEQ multiplex PCR; the TCRdb copy retains only in-frame clones and omits some. The sample has 150,000 to 200,000 clones; about four fifths are singletons. Sequencing input: PBMCs. All receptors derive from a man aged 25 to 40 in good health and CMV-seropositive.

The CDR3 is CASSEGGPYEQYF. CDR3 sequence (DNA): TGCGCCAGCAGTGAGGGAGGCCCCTACGAGCAGTACTTC. The gene calls are TRBV10-1 and TRBJ2-7, with D possibly being TRBD2 (5 bases). Looked up from germline, CDR1 is WNHNN and CDR2 is SYGVQD (reference sequence). The CDR3 is made up of 13 amino acids. Trimming pared 2 bases from V and 2 bases from J, leaving 7 bases between.

The chain is built from TRBV28 and TRBJ1-2; no reliable D call. V lost 2 bases and J lost 3, with 7 bases in between. Germline lookup yields CDR1 MDHEN and CDR2 SYDVKM. The CDR3 is 13 amino acids. The CDR3 bases are TGTGCCAGCAGTTTAAGCGGAGACTATGGCTACACCTTC. Translation: CASSLSGDYGYTF.

The rearrangement links TRBV15 to TRBJ2-4, with a weak D call TRBD2 (5 bases). This CDR3 has 15 residues. The germline V gene has CDR1 LNHNV and CDR2 YYDKDF (reference sequence). V was pared by 2 bases and J by 4 bases, with 12 bases between. In DNA form, the CDR3 reads TGTGCCACCAGCAGACCGGCTCCGGGGAAAAACATTCAGTACTTC. This translates into CATSRPAPGKNIQYF.

This clone was observed once. The rearrangement uses TRBV6-6 and TRBJ1-1; D perhaps matches TRBD1 (6 bases). The germline CDR1 and CDR2 sequences are MNHNY and SVGAGI (reference sequence). V lost 3 bases and J 7 bases, leaving 15 bases between the germline ends. This CDR3 region has 14 residues. CDR3 DNA sequence: TGTGCCAGCAGTTATTGGGGGCAACAGAATGAAGCTTTCTTT. Translating it yields CASSYWGQQNEAFF.